This T cell receptor (beta chain) was sequenced in a study of early T cells in non-severe SARS-CoV-2 infection. Findings and caveats of the study: A preference for anti-spike CD8 responses marked VDJdb matching, which missed private and CD4 specificities.

This CDR3 contains 17 residues. Attachment of unique molecular identifiers was made to individual cDNA molecules. TCRdb re-called the 5' RACE reads through MiXCR, storing one row per CDR3 protein. The sample lists some 26,000 distinct CDR3 sequences; roughly 4.2% were seen once. This clonotype was picked up many times. What it binds is unknown. The chain recombines TRBV21-1 with TRBJ2-7; TRBD2, the table's D call, lacks a check against the DNA. TRBV21-1 is assigned pseudogene status. The sample consisted of whole blood. The source of this sequence is an adult who was a healthcare worker with PCR-confirmed SARS-CoV-2 infection or an uninfected control (not recorded which). The CDR3 coding sequence is TGTGCCAGCAGCAAACCCCCCGCTGGGGGTCGCTCCTACGAGCAGTACTTC. It translates to CASSKPPAGGRSYEQYF.